This entry features one T cell receptor beta chain sequence. The target antigen is unknown. This sample stems from a study of blood T cells in healthy people across ages. A second PCR of 7 to 11 cycles used a sample-barcoded 5' primer and a J-beta primer mix. TCRdb analysed the 5' RACE reads with MiXCR anew, one entry per CDR3 protein. The sample includes about 800,000 distinct CDR3 sequences, nearly 60% seen only once; the top ten take approximately 20%. Findings and limits, study-wide: Unsorted PBMC input precluded a conclusive naive versus antigen-experienced comparison.

J was trimmed by 3 bases and V by 8 bases; bases with no gene match: 5. The CDR3 sequence is 13 residues long. Germline V gene lookup returns CDR1 SNHLY and CDR2 FYNNEI. The chain has TRBV2 and TRBJ2-3, with 7 nucleotides matching TRBD1. What was sequenced was blood. The source is a man younger than 45 in good health. CDR3 bases: TGTGCCAGCCGATGGGGACAGACAGATACGCAGTATTTT. It translates to CASRWGQTDTQYF.